A selection of T cell receptor beta chains follows, all from one sample in a study of cytomegalovirus exposure and HLA in healthy donors. Sequencing was performed with immunoSEQ multiplex PCR; in TCRdb, only in-frame clones are kept and a portion is missing. The table lists about 180,000 clones, around 80% of them singletons. The material sequenced was PBMCs. These receptors all stem from a woman aged 25-40 years in good health and CMV-seronegative. CDR3s include the opening cysteine and the closing phenylalanine or tryptophan. D genes are given only for firm matches. Not every row has a clone size; where given, it reads once, few, many or a size class.

V gene,D gene,clone size,J gene,CDR3 protein,CDR3 DNA
TRBV27,-,-,TRBJ1-2,CASSQTNYGYTF,TGTGCCAGCAGCCAAACTAACTATGGCTACACCTTC
TRBV27,-,-,TRBJ2-7,CASKGRGYEQYF,TGTGCCAGCAAGGGCAGGGGTTACGAGCAGTACTTC
TRBV30,-,-,TRBJ1-2,CAWSSSYGYTF,TGTGCCTGGAGTTCCAGCTATGGCTACACCTTC
TRBV13,TRBD1,-,TRBJ2-2,CASSRTTKDRALPTSTGELFF,TGTGCCAGCAGCCGAACTACGAAGGACAGGGCCTTACCTACTTCCACCGGGGAGCTGTTTTTT
TRBV2,-,-,TRBJ2-7,CASRGSYEQYF,TGTGCCAGCAGGGGCAGCTACGAGCAGTACTTC
TRBV29-1,TRBD2,few,TRBJ2-7,CSVEGGRAYEQYF,TGCAGCGTTGAAGGCGGGAGGGCCTACGAGCAGTACTTC
TRBV18,TRBD2,-,TRBJ2-1,CASSLLAGVTSYNEQFF,TGTGCCAGCTCACTCCTAGCGGGAGTAACCTCCTACAATGAGCAGTTCTTC
TRBV7-2,TRBD1,once,TRBJ2-2,CASSRLIGQAGELFF,TGTGCCAGCAGCCGCCTGATCGGACAGGCCGGGGAGCTGTTTTTT
TRBV5-5,-,-,TRBJ1-1,CASSITDPVLTEAFF,TGTGCCAGCAGCATAACAGATCCTGTATTAACTGAAGCTTTCTTT
TRBV13,TRBD2,-,TRBJ2-5,CASSPGLDGVGTQYF,TGTGCCAGCAGCCCCGGACTAGATGGGGTTGGGACCCAGTACTTC